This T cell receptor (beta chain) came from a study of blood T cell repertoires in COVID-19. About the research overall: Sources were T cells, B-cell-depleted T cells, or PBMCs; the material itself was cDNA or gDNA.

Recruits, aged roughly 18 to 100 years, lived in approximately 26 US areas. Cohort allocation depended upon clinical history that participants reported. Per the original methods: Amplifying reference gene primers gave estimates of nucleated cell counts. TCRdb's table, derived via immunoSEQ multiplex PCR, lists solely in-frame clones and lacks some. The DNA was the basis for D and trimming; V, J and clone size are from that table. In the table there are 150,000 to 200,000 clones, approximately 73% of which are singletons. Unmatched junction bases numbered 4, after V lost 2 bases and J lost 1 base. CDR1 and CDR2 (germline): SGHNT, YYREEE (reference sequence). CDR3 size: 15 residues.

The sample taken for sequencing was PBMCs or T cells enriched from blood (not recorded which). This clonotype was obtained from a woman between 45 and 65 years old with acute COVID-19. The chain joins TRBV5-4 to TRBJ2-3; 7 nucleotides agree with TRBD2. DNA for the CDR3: TGTGCCAGCAGCTTAGCCCGGGAGGGCACAGATACGCAGTATTTT. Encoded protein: CASSLAREGTDTQYF.